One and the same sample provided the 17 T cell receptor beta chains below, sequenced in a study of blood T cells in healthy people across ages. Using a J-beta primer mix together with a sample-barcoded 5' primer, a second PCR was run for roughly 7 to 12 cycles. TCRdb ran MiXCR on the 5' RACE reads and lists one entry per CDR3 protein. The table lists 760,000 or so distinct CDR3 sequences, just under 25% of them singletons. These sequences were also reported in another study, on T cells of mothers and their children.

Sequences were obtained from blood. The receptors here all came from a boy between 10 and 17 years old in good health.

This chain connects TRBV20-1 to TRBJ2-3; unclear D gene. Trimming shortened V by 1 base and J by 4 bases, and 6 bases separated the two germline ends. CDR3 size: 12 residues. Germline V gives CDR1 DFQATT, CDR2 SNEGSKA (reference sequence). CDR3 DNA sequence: TGCAGTGCTAGAGCGGACCCAGATACGCAGTATTTT. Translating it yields CSARADPDTQYF.

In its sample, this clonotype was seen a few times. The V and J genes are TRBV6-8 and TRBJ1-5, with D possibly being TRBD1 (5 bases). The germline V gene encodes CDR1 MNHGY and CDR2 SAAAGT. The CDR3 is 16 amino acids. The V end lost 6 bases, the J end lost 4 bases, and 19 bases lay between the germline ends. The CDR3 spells CASSPGTPRGNQPQHF. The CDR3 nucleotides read TGTGCCAGCAGCCCCGGGACGCCAAGAGGGAATCAGCCCCAGCATTTT.

The CDR3 loop is CASSLMTGRSTDTQYF. In DNA, the CDR3 is TGTGCCAGCAGCTTGATGACAGGAAGAAGCACAGATACGCAGTATTTT. The chain has TRBV7-9 and TRBJ2-3; TRBD1 might be the D (6 bases). The CDR3 totals 16 residues. Germline CDR1 SEHNR, CDR2 FQNEAQ (reference sequence). V shed 3 bases and J shed 0 bases, with 13 bases lying between them.

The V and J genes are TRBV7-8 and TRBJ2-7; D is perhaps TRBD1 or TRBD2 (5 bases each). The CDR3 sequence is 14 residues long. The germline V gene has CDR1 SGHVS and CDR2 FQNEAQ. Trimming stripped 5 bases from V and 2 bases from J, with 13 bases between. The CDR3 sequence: CASSLPGRTYEQYF. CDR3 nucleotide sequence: TGTGCCAGCAGCCTACCGGGACGAACCTACGAGCAGTACTTC. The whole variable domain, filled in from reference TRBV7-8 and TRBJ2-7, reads GAGVSQSPRYKVAKRGQDVALRCDPISGHVSLFWYQQALGQGPEFLTYFQNEAQLDKSGLPSDRFFAERPEGSVSTLKIQRTQQEDSAVYLCASSLPGRTYEQYFGPGTRLTVT.

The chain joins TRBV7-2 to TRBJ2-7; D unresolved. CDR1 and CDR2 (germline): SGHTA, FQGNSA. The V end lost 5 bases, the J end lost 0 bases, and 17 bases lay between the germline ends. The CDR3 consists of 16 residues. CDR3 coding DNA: TGTGCCAGCAGCCATGGACGGTCCGACCTCTCCTACGAGCAGTACTTC. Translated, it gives CASSHGRSDLSYEQYF.

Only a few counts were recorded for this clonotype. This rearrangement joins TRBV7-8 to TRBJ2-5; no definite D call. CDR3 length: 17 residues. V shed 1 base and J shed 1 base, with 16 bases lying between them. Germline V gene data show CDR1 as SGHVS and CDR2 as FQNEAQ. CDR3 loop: CASSLVATWDAQETQYF. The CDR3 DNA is TGTGCCAGCAGCTTAGTGGCCACTTGGGATGCCCAAGAGACCCAGTACTTC.

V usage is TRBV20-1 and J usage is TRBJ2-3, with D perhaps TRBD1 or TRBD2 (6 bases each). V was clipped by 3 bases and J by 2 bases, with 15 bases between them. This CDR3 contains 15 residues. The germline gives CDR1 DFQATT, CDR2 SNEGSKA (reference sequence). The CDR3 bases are TGCAGTGCTAGCGGGGGCCACCTGGTCACAGATACGCAGTATTTT. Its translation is CSASGGHLVTDTQYF.

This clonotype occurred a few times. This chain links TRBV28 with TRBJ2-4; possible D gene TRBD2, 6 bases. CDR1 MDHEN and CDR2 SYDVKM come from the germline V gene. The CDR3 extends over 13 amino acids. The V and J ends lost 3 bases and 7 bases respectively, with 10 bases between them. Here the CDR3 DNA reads TGTGCCAGCAGTTTTGGAGGGTGGAACATTCAGTACTTC. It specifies CASSFGGWNIQYF.

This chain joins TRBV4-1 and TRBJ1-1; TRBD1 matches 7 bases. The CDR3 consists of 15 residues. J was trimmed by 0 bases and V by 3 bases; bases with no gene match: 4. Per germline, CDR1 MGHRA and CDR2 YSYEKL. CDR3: CASSHPGGLNTEAFF. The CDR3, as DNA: TGCGCCAGCAGCCATCCAGGGGGATTGAACACTGAAGCTTTCTTT.

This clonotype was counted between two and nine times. The CDR3 protein is CASSQPDLYEQYF. CDR3 coding DNA: TGTGCCAGCAGCCAACCCGACCTCTACGAGCAGTACTTC. The genes are TRBV28 and TRBJ2-7, with D hard to call. V lost 6 bases and J 3 bases, leaving 12 bases between the germline ends. The germline gives CDR1 MDHEN, CDR2 SYDVKM. This CDR3 region has 13 residues.

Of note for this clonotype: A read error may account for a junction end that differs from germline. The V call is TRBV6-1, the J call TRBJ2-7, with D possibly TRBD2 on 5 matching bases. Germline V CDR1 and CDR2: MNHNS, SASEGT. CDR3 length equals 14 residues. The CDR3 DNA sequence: TGTGTCAGCAGTGACATAGCGAAGCCCTACGAGCAGTACTTC. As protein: CVSSDIAKPYEQYF.

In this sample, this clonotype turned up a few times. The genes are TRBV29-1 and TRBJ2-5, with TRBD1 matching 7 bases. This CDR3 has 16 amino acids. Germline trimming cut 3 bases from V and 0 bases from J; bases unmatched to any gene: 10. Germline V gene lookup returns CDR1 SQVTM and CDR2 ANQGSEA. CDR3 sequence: CSVDSVGQAYQETQYF. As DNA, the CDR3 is TGCAGCGTTGATAGTGTAGGACAGGCGTACCAAGAGACCCAGTACTTC.

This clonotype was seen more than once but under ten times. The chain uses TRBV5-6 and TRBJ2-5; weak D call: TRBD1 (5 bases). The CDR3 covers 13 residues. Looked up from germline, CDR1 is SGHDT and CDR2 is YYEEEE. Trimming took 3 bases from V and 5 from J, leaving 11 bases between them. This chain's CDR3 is CASSWGQGETQYF. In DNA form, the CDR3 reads TGTGCCAGCAGCTGGGGCCAAGGCGAGACCCAGTACTTC.

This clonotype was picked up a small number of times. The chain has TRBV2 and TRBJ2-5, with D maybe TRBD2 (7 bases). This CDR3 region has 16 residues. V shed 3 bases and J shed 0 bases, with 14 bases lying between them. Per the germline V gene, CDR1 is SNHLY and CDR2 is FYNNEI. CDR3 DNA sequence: TGTGCCAGCAGTGAGGGACTACAGGGAAACCAAGAGACCCAGTACTTC. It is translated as CASSEGLQGNQETQYF.

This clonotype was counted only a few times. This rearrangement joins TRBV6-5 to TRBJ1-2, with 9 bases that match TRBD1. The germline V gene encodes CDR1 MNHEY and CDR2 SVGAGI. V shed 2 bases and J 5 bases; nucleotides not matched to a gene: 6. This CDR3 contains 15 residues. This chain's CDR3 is CASSYRGQGLYGYTF. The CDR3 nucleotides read TGTGCCAGCAGTTACAGGGGACAGGGACTGTATGGCTACACCTTC.

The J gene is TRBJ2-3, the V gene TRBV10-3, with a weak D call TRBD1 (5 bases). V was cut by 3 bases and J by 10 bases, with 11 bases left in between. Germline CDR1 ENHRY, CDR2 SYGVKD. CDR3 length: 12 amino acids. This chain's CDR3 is CAISEGEESQYF. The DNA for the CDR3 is TGTGCCATCAGTGAAGGGGAAGAGTCGCAGTATTTT.

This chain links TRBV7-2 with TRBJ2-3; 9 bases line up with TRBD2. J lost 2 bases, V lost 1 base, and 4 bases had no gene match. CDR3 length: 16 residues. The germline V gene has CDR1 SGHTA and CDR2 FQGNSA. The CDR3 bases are TGTGCCAGCAGCTTAGTTGGCGGGGGGGCCACAGATACGCAGTATTTT. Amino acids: CASSLVGGGATDTQYF.